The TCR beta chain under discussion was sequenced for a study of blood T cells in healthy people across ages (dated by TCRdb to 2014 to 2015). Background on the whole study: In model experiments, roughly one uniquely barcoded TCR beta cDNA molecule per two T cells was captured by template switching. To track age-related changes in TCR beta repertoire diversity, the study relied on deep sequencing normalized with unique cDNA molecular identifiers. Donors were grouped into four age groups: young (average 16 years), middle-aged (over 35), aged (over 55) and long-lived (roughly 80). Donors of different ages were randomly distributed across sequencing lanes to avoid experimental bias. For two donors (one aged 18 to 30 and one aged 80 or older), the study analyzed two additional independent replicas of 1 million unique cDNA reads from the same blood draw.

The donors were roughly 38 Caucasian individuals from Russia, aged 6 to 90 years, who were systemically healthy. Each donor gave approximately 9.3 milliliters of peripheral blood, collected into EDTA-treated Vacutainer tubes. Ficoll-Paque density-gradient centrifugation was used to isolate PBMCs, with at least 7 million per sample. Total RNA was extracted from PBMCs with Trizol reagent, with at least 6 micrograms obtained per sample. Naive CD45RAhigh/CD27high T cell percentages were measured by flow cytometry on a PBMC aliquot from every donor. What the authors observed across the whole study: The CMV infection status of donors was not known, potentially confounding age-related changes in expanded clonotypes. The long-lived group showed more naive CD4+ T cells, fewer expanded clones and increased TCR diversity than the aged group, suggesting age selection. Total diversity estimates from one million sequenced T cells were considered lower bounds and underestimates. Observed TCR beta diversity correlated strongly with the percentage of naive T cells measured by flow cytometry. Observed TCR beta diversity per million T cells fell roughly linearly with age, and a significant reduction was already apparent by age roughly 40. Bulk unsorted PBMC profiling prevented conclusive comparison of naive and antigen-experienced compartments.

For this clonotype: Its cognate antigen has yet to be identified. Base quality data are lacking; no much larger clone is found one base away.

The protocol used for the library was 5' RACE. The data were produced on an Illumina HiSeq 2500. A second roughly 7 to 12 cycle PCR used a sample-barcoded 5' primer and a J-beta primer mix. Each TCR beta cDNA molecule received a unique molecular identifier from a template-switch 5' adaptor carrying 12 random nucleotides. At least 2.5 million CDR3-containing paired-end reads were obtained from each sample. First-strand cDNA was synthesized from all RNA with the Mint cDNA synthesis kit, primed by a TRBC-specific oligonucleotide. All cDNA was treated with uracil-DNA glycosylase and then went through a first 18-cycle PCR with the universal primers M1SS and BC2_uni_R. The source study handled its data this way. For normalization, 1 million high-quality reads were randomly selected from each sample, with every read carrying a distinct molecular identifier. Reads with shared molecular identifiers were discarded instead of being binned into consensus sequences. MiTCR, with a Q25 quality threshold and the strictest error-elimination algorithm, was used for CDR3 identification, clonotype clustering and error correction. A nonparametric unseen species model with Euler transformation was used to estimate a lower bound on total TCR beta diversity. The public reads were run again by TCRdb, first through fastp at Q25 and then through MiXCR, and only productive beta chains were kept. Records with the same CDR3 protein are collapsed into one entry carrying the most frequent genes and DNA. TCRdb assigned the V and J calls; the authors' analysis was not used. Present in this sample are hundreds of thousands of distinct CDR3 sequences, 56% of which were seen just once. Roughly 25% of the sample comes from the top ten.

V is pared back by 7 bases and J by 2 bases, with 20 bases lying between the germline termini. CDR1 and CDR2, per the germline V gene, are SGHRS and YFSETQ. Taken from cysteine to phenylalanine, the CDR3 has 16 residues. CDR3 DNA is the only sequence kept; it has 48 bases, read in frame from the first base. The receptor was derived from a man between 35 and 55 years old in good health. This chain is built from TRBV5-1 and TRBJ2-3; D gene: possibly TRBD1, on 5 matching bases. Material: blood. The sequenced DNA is TGCGCCAGCCGAAGAGAAACAGGACGCGCCACAGATACGCAGTATTTT. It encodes CASRRETGRATDTQYF.